Listed below are T cell receptor beta chains from one sample, sequenced in a study of vaccination and CD4 T cells after COVID-19. TCRdb analysed the PCR reads with MiXCR anew, one entry per CDR3 protein. The table has some 18,000 distinct CDR3 sequences, roughly 43% seen once; the top ten hold over 6.5%. No antigen is known for these receptors. Specimen: CD4+ T cells from blood, cultured in vitro, collected after SARS-CoV-2 vaccination. Receptors originate from a human donor who had recovered from COVID-19. The CDR3 runs from the conserved cysteine through the conserved F or W. Clone size is not always given. Where it is, it says once, few, many or a class for expanded clones.

CASSASLLGDTQYF TRBV7-3 NA
CASSESIGQGNSPLHF TRBV6-1 medium-sized
CASSNTGDTQYF TRBV6-1 NA
CASSPTGSVTEAFF TRBV18 NA
CAISETSGSSYEQYF TRBV10-3 NA
CASSPPLFSSGANVLTF TRBV5-4 NA
CASGEGSGSDTQYF TRBV6-4 NA
CASSLIGGGQETQYF TRBV28 few
CATSMSGRPYNEQFF TRBV24-1 NA
CAISAGGVRGTEAFF TRBV10-3 NA
CASSDFEGPNTEAFF TRBV6-1 NA
CASSLPGLLTDTQYF TRBV28 NA
CASSPTGAVQPQHF TRBV18 medium-sized
CASSKPGQESGTEAFF TRBV21-1 NA
CASTPLAGPTDTQYF TRBV7-3 few
CSARSTSGRASYNEQFF TRBV20-1 few
CASSGGLYEQYF TRBV10-1 NA
CAIREQEYNSPLHF TRBV10-3 NA
CASKLAGSSYEQYF TRBV6-1 NA
CASSERGTEAFF TRBV6-1 NA
CSVGDRQSYEQYF TRBV20-1 few
CSARGLADYEQYF TRBV20-1 few
CASKGLRISGNTIYF TRBV19 NA
CASSPPGAHETQYF TRBV7-3 NA
CATSRGGGKGADTQYF TRBV15 NA
CSARGRTENYGEQYF TRBV20-1 large
CASSHYRGAVNTEAFF TRBV6-5 few
CASSGDTSSTDTQYF TRBV7-6 NA
CSAHRLSWTSGSYEQYF TRBV20-1 few
CASSSWGGTSDEQYF TRBV27 few
CASSQVGSGGETQYF TRBV4-1 NA
CASGIGDSAETQYF TRBV12-5 NA
CASSPAGGNTGELFF TRBV28 NA
CASRRVGLDTEQYF TRBV6-1 NA
CASSFVSGTGPPDTQYF TRBV28 NA
CSAGGQVVGAEAFF TRBV20-1 NA
CASRRQGAGELFF TRBV6-1 NA
CASSPTSFYSYNEQFF TRBV28 few
CSAREPGQGNSPLHF TRBV20-1 few
CASSVQGLGEKLFF TRBV7-2 NA
CSARAARVSFEAFF TRBV20-1 few
CAWSVYLSGNAGELFF TRBV30 NA
CASSSGQGLQETQYF TRBV5-1 few
CASSGLLDYNEQFF TRBV27 few
CASSRQATTYEQYF TRBV6-1 few